These 10 T cell receptor beta chains came from one sample sequenced in a study of response to subunit inactivated influenza vaccine. TCRdb recomputed calls from the RT-PCR reads with MiXCR, one row per CDR3 protein. The sample yields hundreds of thousands of distinct CDR3 sequences, around 20% seen once. The sample in question was PBMCs from blood, obtained roughly 5 days after vaccination. Receptors originate from a man in his forties or fifties who received an inactivated influenza vaccine.

V gene TRBV4-2 combines with J gene TRBJ1-2; no definite D call. There are 14 residues in the CDR3. The V gene's germline CDR1 is LGHNA and CDR2 YNFKEQ. V was pared by 4 bases and J by 6 bases, with 15 bases between. Here the CDR3 DNA reads TGTGCCAGCAGCCCTGACTCCTGGACCCATGGCTACACCTTC. This translates into CASSPDSWTHGYTF.

V is TRBV7-2 and J is TRBJ1-5; D possibly corresponds to TRBD1 (5 bases). V dropped 5 bases and J dropped 7 bases, with 18 bases sitting between them. CDR1 and CDR2 (germline): SGHTA, FQGNSA. CDR3 length: 15 amino acids. In DNA form, the CDR3 reads TGTGCCAGCAGCCCTACCGGGACCCGGGGACAGCCCCAGCATTTT. It yields the protein CASSPTGTRGQPQHF.

This clonotype was found a few times. This chain links TRBV7-6 with TRBJ2-1; 9 nucleotides line up with TRBD2. V was pared by 5 bases and J by 9 bases, with 8 bases of the junction left unmatched. Germline CDR1 is SGHVS and CDR2 is FNYEAQ. CDR3 length: 14 residues. The CDR3 DNA reads TGTGCCAGCAGCGCACAGGGACTAGCCCTTGAGCAGTTCTTC. The encoded protein is CASSAQGLALEQFF.

This clonotype was seen a few times. The genes are TRBV30 and TRBJ2-5; the D gene is possibly TRBD2 (6 bases). Germline V gene lookup returns CDR1 GTSNPN and CDR2 SVGIG (reference sequence). CDR3 size: 11 residues. V lost 4 bases and J 4 bases, leaving 7 bases between the germline ends. The CDR3 loop reads CAWTSAETQYF. CDR3 coding DNA: TGTGCCTGGACTAGCGCAGAGACCCAGTACTTC.

This clonotype was seen only a few times. V is TRBV5-5 and J is TRBJ2-1; 9 bases align to TRBD2. V shed 4 bases, J shed 7 bases, and the junction held 12 bases outside the gene matches. The CDR3 has 16 amino acids. Germline-derived CDR1 and CDR2 are SGHKS and YYEKEE (reference sequence). The CDR3 bases are TGTGCCAGCAGCCCTCCGAGAAGTAGCGGGGGAAATGAGCAGTTCTTC. It translates to CASSPPRSSGGNEQFF.

This chain connects TRBV7-4 to TRBJ2-7; D remains ambiguous. This CDR3 is 16 amino acids long. Germline assignment: CDR1 SGHVT and CDR2 SQSDAQ. V was pared by 5 bases and J by 1 base, with 18 bases between. CDR3 in DNA: TGTGCCAGCAGCCGAGTTAGTGGGAAGCCTTCCTACGAGCAGTACTTC. Translation gives CASSRVSGKPSYEQYF.

CDR3 sequence reads: CASSLYRLGQFF. In DNA form, the CDR3 reads TGTGCCAGCAGTTTATACCGGCTAGGGCAGTTCTTC. The V call is TRBV28, the J call TRBJ2-1, with unresolved D. The CDR3 spans 12 residues. Trimming left V 1 base short and J 12 bases short, with 10 bases between. Germline CDR1 is MDHEN and CDR2 is SYDVKM.

The rearrangement uses TRBV20-1 and TRBJ2-7; D might be TRBD1 (7 bases). Trimming cost V 6 bases and J 4 bases, with 25 bases left between them. Germline CDR1 reads DFQATT; CDR2 reads SNEGSKA (reference sequence). The CDR3 sequence is 16 residues long. CDR3 coding DNA: TGCAGTGCCCAGGGGGACTTCGATCCGCACGATTACGAGCAGTACTTC. This encodes CSAQGDFDPHDYEQYF.

This clonotype was observed a few times. The chain employs TRBV6-5 and TRBJ1-1, with 10 bases that match TRBD1. Germline lookup yields CDR1 MNHEY and CDR2 SVGAGI. This CDR3 spans 16 amino acids. The ends lost 2 bases at V and 6 bases at J; junction bases unmatched: 9. The CDR3 nucleotides are TGTGCCAGCAGTTACGGAAGGAGGACAGGGGGGTCTGAAGCTTTCTTT. Translated: CASSYGRRTGGSEAFF.

This chain links TRBV20-1 with TRBJ2-3, with D possibly TRBD2 on 6 matching bases. The V gene's germline CDR1 is DFQATT and CDR2 SNEGSKA (reference sequence). This CDR3 is built from 15 residues. V lost 2 bases and J 0 bases, leaving 12 bases between the germline ends. For the CDR3, the DNA is TGCAGTGCTAGAACACTGGCGGGGAGCACAGATACGCAGTATTTT. This sequence encodes CSARTLAGSTDTQYF.